This T cell receptor (beta chain) was retrieved from a study of tumor-infiltrating lymphocytes in localized non-small cell lung cancer. The study's findings and limits: Compared with uninvolved lung, tumors showed higher T cell infiltration by TCRbeta sequencing. IM1 and IM2 tumors showed no difference in T-cell fraction. Each assay used a separate piece of the same tissue. TCR sequencing covered a subset of patients with enough tissue.

Only in-frame clones appear in the TCRdb table, and some are missing; sequencing was by immunoSEQ multiplex PCR. The sample carries about 2,700 clones, about 60% recorded once. By its share, this clone is large (0.1 to 1%). Its antigen is unknown. V dropped 0 bases and J dropped 7 bases, with 10 bases sitting between them. The CDR3 runs to 14 residues. Germline V lookup: CDR1 MGHRA, CDR2 YSYEKL. This clonotype originated in a human donor with non-small cell lung cancer. The chain uses TRBV4-1 and TRBJ1-5; no clear D. The sample consisted of uninvolved lung tissue not adjacent to the tumor. The CDR3 sequence: CASSQDSAGQPQHF. The CDR3 DNA reads as TGCGCCAGCAGCCAAGATTCGGCGGGACAGCCCCAGCATTTT.